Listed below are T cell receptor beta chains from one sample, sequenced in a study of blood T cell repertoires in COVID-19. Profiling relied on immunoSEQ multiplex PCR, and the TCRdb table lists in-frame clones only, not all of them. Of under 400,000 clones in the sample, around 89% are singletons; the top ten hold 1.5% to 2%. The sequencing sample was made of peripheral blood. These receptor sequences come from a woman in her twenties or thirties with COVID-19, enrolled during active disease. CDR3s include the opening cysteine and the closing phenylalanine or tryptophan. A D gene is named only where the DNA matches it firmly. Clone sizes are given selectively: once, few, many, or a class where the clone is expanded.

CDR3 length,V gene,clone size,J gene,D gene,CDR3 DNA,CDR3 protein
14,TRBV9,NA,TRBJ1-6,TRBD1,TGTGCCAGCAGCGCCCCGGGACAGGGTTCACCCCTCCACTTT,CASSAPGQGSPLHF
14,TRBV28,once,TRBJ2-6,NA,TGTGCCAGCAGTCCCTTGTCTGGGGCCAACGTCCTGACTTTC,CASSPLSGANVLTF
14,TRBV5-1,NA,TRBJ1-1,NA,TGCGCCAGCAGCTTGGAGGCGGGTACTTATGAAGCTTTCTTT,CASSLEAGTYEAFF
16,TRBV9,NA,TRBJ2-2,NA,TGTGCCAGCAGCGTACTCGCGGGATCGAACACCGGGGAGCTGTTTTTT,CASSVLAGSNTGELFF
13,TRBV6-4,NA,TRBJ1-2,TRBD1,TGTGCCAGCAGTGCCCGGACAGGGCAGGGCTACACCTTC,CASSARTGQGYTF
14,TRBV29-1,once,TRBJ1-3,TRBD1,TGCAGCGTTGTCTGGACAGGGGCAGGAAACACCATATATTTT,CSVVWTGAGNTIYF
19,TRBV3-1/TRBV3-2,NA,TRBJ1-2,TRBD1,TGTGCCAGCAGCCAATATCTGACCAGGACAGGCAAATATATCTATGGCTACACCTTC,CASSQYLTRTGKYIYGYTF
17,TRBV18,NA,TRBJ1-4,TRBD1,TGTGCCAGCTCACCATTGAGAGTCGGACAGGGAAGGGAAAAACTGTTTTTT,CASSPLRVGQGREKLFF
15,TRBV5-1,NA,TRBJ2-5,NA,TGCGCCAGCAGCTGGGGGGACAGAGACCAAGAGACCCAGTACTTC,CASSWGDRDQETQYF
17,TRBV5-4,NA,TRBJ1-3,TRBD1,TGTGCCAGCAGCTCGATACAGGGGGCCAACGTTGGAAACACCATATATTTT,CASSSIQGANVGNTIYF
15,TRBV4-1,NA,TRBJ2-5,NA,TGCGCCAGCAGCCAAGAATTTAGCAGGGCCGAGACCCAGTACTTC,CASSQEFSRAETQYF
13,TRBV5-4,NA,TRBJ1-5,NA,TGTGCCAGCAGCTTGGACTCCAATCAGCCCCAGCATTTT,CASSLDSNQPQHF
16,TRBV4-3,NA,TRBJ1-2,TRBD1,TGCGCCAGCAGCCAAGTACAGGGGGCAAAACGTTATGGCTACACCTTC,CASSQVQGAKRYGYTF
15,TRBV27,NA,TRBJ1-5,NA,TGTGCCAGCAGTTTATCTTCTTTCGGCAATCAGCCCCAGCATTTT,CASSLSSFGNQPQHF
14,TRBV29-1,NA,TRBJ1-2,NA,TGCAGCGTTGTTAAGGAGGGGTCCTACTATGGCTACACCTTC,CSVVKEGSYYGYTF
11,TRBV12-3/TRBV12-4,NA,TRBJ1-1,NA,TGTGCCAGCAGCCAGGGGTTCGGAGCTTTCTTT,CASSQGFGAFF
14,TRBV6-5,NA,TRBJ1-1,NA,TGTGCCAGCAGTTACCTAGGACAGAACACTGAAGCTTTCTTT,CASSYLGQNTEAFF
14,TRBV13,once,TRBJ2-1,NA,TGTGCCAGCAGACATCTCACAGGTTTGGGTGAGCAGTTCTTC,CASRHLTGLGEQFF
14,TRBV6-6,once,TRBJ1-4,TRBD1,TGTGCCAGCAGGCGACAGGGGGGTAATGAAAAACTGTTTTTT,CASRRQGGNEKLFF
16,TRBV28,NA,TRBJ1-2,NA,TGTGCCAGCAGCTTTTTTTCCCCGGGACACGATTATGGCTACACCTTC,CASSFFSPGHDYGYTF
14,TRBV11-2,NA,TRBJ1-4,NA,TGTGCCAGCAGCCCTACCCCAAAGAATGAAAAACTGTTTTTT,CASSPTPKNEKLFF
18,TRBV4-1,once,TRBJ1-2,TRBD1,TGCGCCAGCAGCCACACCTTAACTGGGACAGGGGGCTTGGATGGCTACACCTTC,CASSHTLTGTGGLDGYTF
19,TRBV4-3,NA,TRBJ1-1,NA,TGCGCCAGCAGCCAAGACCCATTCAGGGGTCTGGGGAAGGACACTGAAGCTTTCTTT,CASSQDPFRGLGKDTEAFF
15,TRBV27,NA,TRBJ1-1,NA,TGTGCCAGCAGTTTGTGGGGTAGGGGGAACACTGAAGCTTTCTTT,CASSLWGRGNTEAFF
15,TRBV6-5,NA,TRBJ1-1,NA,TGTGCCAGCAGCCTGGAGGTCTCCATGAACACTGAAGCTTTCTTT,CASSLEVSMNTEAFF
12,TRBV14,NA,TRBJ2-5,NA,TGTGCCAGCAGCCAAGAGAGGGAGACCCAGTACTTC,CASSQERETQYF
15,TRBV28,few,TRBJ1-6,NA,TGTGCCAGCAGACAGACAGGAATATATAATTCACCCCTCCACTTT,CASRQTGIYNSPLHF
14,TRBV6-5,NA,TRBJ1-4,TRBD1,TGTGCCAGCAGTAGAACAGGGGGTGAGGCAAAACTGTTTTTT,CASSRTGGEAKLFF
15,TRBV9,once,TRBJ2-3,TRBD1,TGTGCCAGCAGCAGGCGACAGGGAAGCACAGATACGCAGTATTTT,CASSRRQGSTDTQYF
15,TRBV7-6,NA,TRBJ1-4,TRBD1,TGTGCCAGCAGCTCCACAGGGGGCGCGGGTGAAAAACTGTTTTTT,CASSSTGGAGEKLFF
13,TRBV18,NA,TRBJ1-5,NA,TGTGCCAGCTCACCAGGAGGGTTTCAGCCCCAGCATTTT,CASSPGGFQPQHF
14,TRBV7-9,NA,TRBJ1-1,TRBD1,TGTGCCAGCAGCCCGGGACAGGGGGCAGCTGAAGCTTTCTTT,CASSPGQGAAEAFF
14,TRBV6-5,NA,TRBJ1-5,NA,TGTGCCAGCAGTTCCGACAGGATCAATCAGCCCCAGCATTTT,CASSSDRINQPQHF